This TCR beta chain is from a study of blood T cell repertoires in COVID-19. Background on the study: Italy, Spain and the United States were the sources of the convalescent and acute COVID-19 samples. From T cells, B-cell-depleted T cells, or PBMCs came the material, which was cDNA or gDNA.

CDR1 is SQVTM and CDR2 is ANQGSEA in the germline V gene. V was cut by 4 bases and J by 4 bases, with 14 bases left in between. CDR3 length equals 14 residues. The authors' processing: How many nucleated cells were present was estimated from reference gene primer amplification. Sequencing used immunoSEQ multiplex PCR; TCRdb keeps in-frame clones, though not all of them. The DNA gave D and trimming, while V, J and clone size come from that table. In the table there are about 85,000 clones, 90% of which are singletons. The source of this sequence is a woman aged 80 or over with active or convalescent COVID-19. The chain joins TRBV29-1 to TRBJ1-3, with a possible D match to TRBD1 (6 bases). Sequencing input: peripheral blood. CDR3 sequence reads: CSVVPTGSGNTIYF. For the CDR3, the DNA is TGCAGCGTTGTCCCTACAGGGTCCGGAAACACCATATATTTT. The full variable domain, in which reference TRBV29-1 and TRBJ1-3 provide the parts outside the CDR3, is SAVISQKPSRDICQRGTSLTIQCQVDSQVTMMFWYRQQPGQSLTLIATANQGSEATYESGFVIDKFPISRPNLTFSTLTVSNMSPEDSSIYLCSVVPTGSGNTIYFGEGSWLTVV.